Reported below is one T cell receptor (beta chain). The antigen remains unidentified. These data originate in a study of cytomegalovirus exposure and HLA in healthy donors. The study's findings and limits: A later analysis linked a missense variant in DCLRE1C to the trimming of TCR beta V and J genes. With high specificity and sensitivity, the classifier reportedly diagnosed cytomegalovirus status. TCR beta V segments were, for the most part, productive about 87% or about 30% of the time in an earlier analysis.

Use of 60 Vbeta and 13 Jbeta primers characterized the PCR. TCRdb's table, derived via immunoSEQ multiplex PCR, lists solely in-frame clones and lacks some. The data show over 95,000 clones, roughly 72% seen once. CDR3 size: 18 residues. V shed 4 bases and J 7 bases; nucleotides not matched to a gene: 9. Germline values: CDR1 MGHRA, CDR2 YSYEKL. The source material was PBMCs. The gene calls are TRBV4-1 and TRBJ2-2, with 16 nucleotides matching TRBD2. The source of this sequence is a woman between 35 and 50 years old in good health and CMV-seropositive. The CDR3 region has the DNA TGCGCCAGCAGCCCTACCGGGACTAGCGGGGGGGCTGTCGGGGAGCTGTTTTTT. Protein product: CASSPTGTSGGAVGELFF.